This is a list of T cell receptor beta chains from one sample in a study of response to subunit inactivated influenza vaccine. One entry per CDR3 protein results from TCRdb running MiXCR on the RT-PCR reads. Of around 160,000 distinct CDR3 sequences in the sample, about a tenth were seen once. Specimen: non-naive T cells sorted from PBMCs, collected around seven weeks after vaccination. All receptors derive from a man aged 50 or older who received an inactivated influenza vaccine. CDR3s include the opening cysteine and the closing phenylalanine or tryptophan. Each record gives: D gene, V gene, J gene, clone size, CDR3 protein, CDR3 DNA. D genes are given only for firm matches. The size entry is marked missing in some rows and otherwise reads once, few, many or a size class.

d_call: TRBD1
v_call: TRBV3-1
j_call: TRBJ1-4
clone_size: -
cdr3_aa: CASTPGQGNEKLFF
cdr3_nt: TGTGCCAGCACCCCGGGACAGGGTAATGAAAAACTGTTTTTT

d_call: TRBD1
v_call: TRBV7-9
j_call: TRBJ1-6
clone_size: many
cdr3_aa: CASSHGTVTPYDSPLHF
cdr3_nt: TGTGCCAGCAGCCATGGGACAGTGACCCCCTATGATTCACCCCTCCACTTT

d_call: TRBD2
v_call: TRBV20-1
j_call: TRBJ2-1
clone_size: -
cdr3_aa: CSARDPTSGRAKNEQFF
cdr3_nt: TGCAGTGCTAGAGACCCGACTAGCGGGAGGGCAAAGAATGAGCAGTTCTTC

d_call: -
v_call: TRBV5-1
j_call: TRBJ1-1
clone_size: few
cdr3_aa: CASSFGANSRGDTEAFF
cdr3_nt: TGCGCCAGCAGCTTTGGAGCAAATAGTAGGGGTGACACTGAAGCTTTCTTT

d_call: TRBD2
v_call: TRBV12-3/TRBV12-4
j_call: TRBJ2-2
clone_size: many
cdr3_aa: CASSFGWTSGAPGELFF
cdr3_nt: TGTGCCAGCAGTTTCGGTTGGACTAGCGGGGCCCCCGGGGAGCTGTTTTTT

d_call: -
v_call: TRBV7-8
j_call: TRBJ2-1
clone_size: few
cdr3_aa: CASSLGSLSYNEQFF
cdr3_nt: TGTGCCAGCAGCTTAGGTTCCTTATCCTACAATGAGCAGTTCTTC

d_call: -
v_call: TRBV28
j_call: TRBJ1-2
clone_size: many
cdr3_aa: CASSLQGISSYGYTF
cdr3_nt: TGTGCCAGCAGTTTACAGGGGATCAGTTCCTATGGCTACACCTTC

d_call: -
v_call: TRBV24-1
j_call: TRBJ2-5
clone_size: many
cdr3_aa: CATSDIAGADGETQYF
cdr3_nt: TGTGCCACCAGTGATATAGCCGGGGCCGACGGGGAGACCCAGTACTTC

d_call: -
v_call: TRBV6-2/TRBV6-3
j_call: TRBJ2-7
clone_size: -
cdr3_aa: CASSSPGYEQYF
cdr3_nt: TGTGCCAGCAGTTCCCCCGGATACGAGCAGTACTTC

d_call: TRBD1
v_call: TRBV20-1
j_call: TRBJ1-5
clone_size: few
cdr3_aa: CSAQSGTGNNQPQHF
cdr3_nt: TGCAGTGCTCAGTCCGGGACAGGAAACAATCAGCCCCAGCATTTT

d_call: -
v_call: TRBV11-2
j_call: TRBJ1-2
clone_size: few
cdr3_aa: CASSLGTNPFYGYTF
cdr3_nt: TGTGCCAGCAGCTTAGGGACCAACCCCTTCTATGGCTACACCTTC

d_call: -
v_call: TRBV20-1
j_call: TRBJ2-5
clone_size: few
cdr3_aa: CSARPAGVPPETQYF
cdr3_nt: TGCAGTGCTAGACCCGCCGGGGTGCCCCCAGAGACCCAGTACTTC

d_call: -
v_call: TRBV6-1
j_call: TRBJ1-2
clone_size: few
cdr3_aa: CASSPGAITNYGYTF
cdr3_nt: TGTGCCAGCAGCCCCGGGGCTATCACTAACTATGGCTACACCTTC

d_call: TRBD1
v_call: TRBV29-1
j_call: TRBJ2-2
clone_size: many
cdr3_aa: CSVATGTVNTGELFF
cdr3_nt: TGCAGCGTCGCGACCGGGACAGTTAACACCGGGGAGCTGTTTTTT

d_call: TRBD1
v_call: TRBV3-1
j_call: TRBJ2-1
clone_size: -
cdr3_aa: CASSLYRGGEQFF
cdr3_nt: TGTGCCAGCAGCCTATACAGGGGTGGTGAGCAGTTCTTC